This TCR beta chain was sequenced in a study of T cell responses to AZD1222 COVID-19 vaccine. Method: immunoSEQ multiplex PCR; TCRdb's copy keeps in-frame clones and lacks some. This sample yields 90,000 to 150,000 clones, of which roughly nine tenths are seen a single time; under 3% belongs to the top ten. Losses at the gene ends were 6 bases for V and 1 base for J; bases not matched to a gene: 8. The germline V gene encodes CDR1 MNHEY and CDR2 SVGAGI. The CDR3 covers 15 residues. The sample here was peripheral blood, taken 28 days after the second AZD1222 dose. This TCR derives from an adult who received the AZD1222 COVID-19 vaccine. The J gene is TRBJ2-7, the V gene TRBV6-5; 8 bases are shared with TRBD2. The CDR3 nucleotides are TGTGCCAGCAGCCCCTTTAGCGGGGAGTCCTACGAGCAGTACTTC. Its protein product is CASSPFSGESYEQYF.